This is a list of T cell receptor beta chains from one sample in a study of cytomegalovirus exposure and HLA in healthy donors. Generated by immunoSEQ multiplex PCR, the TCRdb table keeps only in-frame clones and is missing some. The sample carries about 92,000 clones, roughly 80% recorded once. Source material: PBMCs. These receptors all stem from a man aged 45-65 years in good health and CMV-seropositive. CDR3s include the opening cysteine and the closing phenylalanine or tryptophan. Each record gives: clone size, D gene, J gene, CDR3 length, V gene, CDR3 DNA, CDR3 protein. A D gene is named only where the DNA matches it firmly. Size is stated for part of the rows, as once, few or many counts, or as a class when the clone is expanded.

abundance: .
d_gene: TRBD1
j_gene: TRBJ1-5
len: 14
v_gene: TRBV30
CDR3nt: TGTGCCTGGACCAGAGGACAGGCTCAACAGCCCCAGCATTTT
CDR3aa: CAWTRGQAQQPQHF

abundance: .
d_gene: TRBD1
j_gene: TRBJ1-2
len: 16
v_gene: TRBV6-5
CDR3nt: TGTGCCAGCAGTTACTCAAGCCCGACAGGGATTTATGGCTACACCTTC
CDR3aa: CASSYSSPTGIYGYTF

abundance: .
d_gene: TRBD2
j_gene: TRBJ2-5
len: 13
v_gene: TRBV28
CDR3nt: TGTGCCAGCGCGGGGGGAGGCCAAGAGACCCAGTACTTC
CDR3aa: CASAGGGQETQYF

abundance: .
d_gene: TRBD1
j_gene: TRBJ1-2
len: 15
v_gene: TRBV6-1
CDR3nt: TGTGCCAGCAGTATATCCGGGACAGGCGCCTATGGCTACCCCTTC
CDR3aa: CASSISGTGAYGYPF

abundance: few
d_gene: .
j_gene: TRBJ2-7
len: 14
v_gene: TRBV4-1
CDR3nt: TGCGCCAGCAGCCAAGTAGGCAAGGAGAGCGAGCAGTACTTC
CDR3aa: CASSQVGKESEQYF

abundance: .
d_gene: TRBD1
j_gene: TRBJ1-2
len: 13
v_gene: TRBV30
CDR3nt: TGTGCCTACAGGGGGGGGGCCCCCTATGGCTACACCTTC
CDR3aa: CAYRGGAPYGYTF

abundance: few
d_gene: TRBD1
j_gene: TRBJ1-1
len: 14
v_gene: TRBV5-1
CDR3nt: TGCGCCAGCAGCGCACAGGGGGCGCGCACTGAAGCTTTCTTT
CDR3aa: CASSAQGARTEAFF

abundance: .
d_gene: TRBD2
j_gene: TRBJ2-3
len: 14
v_gene: TRBV7-9
CDR3nt: TGTGCCAGCAGCCGCGGGGGGGCCGGCGATACGCAGTATTTT
CDR3aa: CASSRGGAGDTQYF

abundance: few
d_gene: .
j_gene: TRBJ2-2
len: 12
v_gene: TRBV2
CDR3nt: TGTGCCAGCAGGGGAGCCACCGGGGAGCTGTTTTTT
CDR3aa: CASRGATGELFF

abundance: few
d_gene: TRBD1
j_gene: TRBJ1-1
len: 15
v_gene: TRBV12-5
CDR3nt: TGTGCTAGTGGAACCGGGACAGGGGGTAACACTGAAGCTTTCTTT
CDR3aa: CASGTGTGGNTEAFF

abundance: .
d_gene: .
j_gene: TRBJ1-5
len: 14
v_gene: TRBV6-1
CDR3nt: TGTGCCAGCAGTGAAGTCACAGTCAATCAGCCCCAGCATTTT
CDR3aa: CASSEVTVNQPQHF

abundance: .
d_gene: TRBD1
j_gene: TRBJ1-2
len: 15
v_gene: TRBV30
CDR3nt: TGTGCCTGGAAGGCACAGGGGGCAGCTAACTATGGCTACACCTTC
CDR3aa: CAWKAQGAANYGYTF

abundance: .
d_gene: .
j_gene: TRBJ1-1
len: 14
v_gene: TRBV7-2
CDR3nt: TGTGCCAGCAGCTATAGCACAGGGAACACTGAAGCTTTCTTT
CDR3aa: CASSYSTGNTEAFF

abundance: .
d_gene: .
j_gene: TRBJ2-4
len: 15
v_gene: TRBV13
CDR3nt: TGTGCCAGCAGCTTATTGGGGCTAGCCAAAAACATTCAGTACTTC
CDR3aa: CASSLLGLAKNIQYF

abundance: .
d_gene: .
j_gene: TRBJ1-1
len: 16
v_gene: TRBV5-1
CDR3nt: TGCGCCAGCAGCTTGGGGTGGGGCGACGTACACACTGAAGCTTTCTTT
CDR3aa: CASSLGWGDVHTEAFF

abundance: few
d_gene: TRBD1
j_gene: TRBJ1-5
len: 14
v_gene: TRBV7-9
CDR3nt: TGTGCCAGCAGCTATACAGGGGATAATCAGCCCCAGCATTTT
CDR3aa: CASSYTGDNQPQHF

abundance: .
d_gene: .
j_gene: TRBJ1-2
len: 14
v_gene: TRBV27
CDR3nt: TGTGCCAGCAGTTTCACAGGGATCAACTATGGCTACACCTTC
CDR3aa: CASSFTGINYGYTF

abundance: .
d_gene: TRBD1
j_gene: TRBJ1-5
len: 15
v_gene: TRBV6-1
CDR3nt: TGTGCCAGCAGTGGGGAGACAGGGGTACTGCAGCCCCAGCATTTT
CDR3aa: CASSGETGVLQPQHF

abundance: .
d_gene: .
j_gene: TRBJ1-5
len: 15
v_gene: TRBV7-2
CDR3nt: TGTGCCAGCAGCCTAGACGGGGAATCCAATCAGCCCCAGCATTTT
CDR3aa: CASSLDGESNQPQHF

abundance: .
d_gene: .
j_gene: TRBJ1-6
len: 14
v_gene: TRBV27
CDR3nt: TGTGCCAGCAGTTTAACTCAGGGAAGTTCACCCCTCCACTTT
CDR3aa: CASSLTQGSSPLHF

abundance: few
d_gene: TRBD1
j_gene: TRBJ1-2
len: 13
v_gene: TRBV30
CDR3nt: TGTGCCTGGAGGATGACAGGGCCCTATGGCTACACCTTC
CDR3aa: CAWRMTGPYGYTF

abundance: .
d_gene: TRBD1
j_gene: TRBJ1-5
len: 18
v_gene: TRBV5-5
CDR3nt: TGTGCCAGCAGCGCGACCGGGACAGCTACTTATAGCAATCAGCCCCAGCATTTT
CDR3aa: CASSATGTATYSNQPQHF

abundance: .
d_gene: TRBD2
j_gene: TRBJ2-3
len: 17
v_gene: TRBV9
CDR3nt: TGTGCCAGCAGCGTAGCTGGGGGTCTAGCGGGGGGAGATACGCAGTATTTT
CDR3aa: CASSVAGGLAGGDTQYF

abundance: .
d_gene: TRBD1
j_gene: TRBJ2-2
len: 15
v_gene: TRBV6-4
CDR3nt: TGTGCCAGCAGTGGGACAGGGGAAAACACCGGGGAGCTGTTTTTT
CDR3aa: CASSGTGENTGELFF

abundance: .
d_gene: TRBD1
j_gene: TRBJ1-4
len: 15
v_gene: TRBV10-2
CDR3nt: TGCGCCAGCAGCGACAGGGGAACGTTTAATGAAAAACTGTTTTTT
CDR3aa: CASSDRGTFNEKLFF

abundance: .
d_gene: .
j_gene: TRBJ1-3
len: 12
v_gene: TRBV11-3
CDR3nt: TGTGCCAGCAGCTTCAATGGAAACACCATATATTTT
CDR3aa: CASSFNGNTIYF